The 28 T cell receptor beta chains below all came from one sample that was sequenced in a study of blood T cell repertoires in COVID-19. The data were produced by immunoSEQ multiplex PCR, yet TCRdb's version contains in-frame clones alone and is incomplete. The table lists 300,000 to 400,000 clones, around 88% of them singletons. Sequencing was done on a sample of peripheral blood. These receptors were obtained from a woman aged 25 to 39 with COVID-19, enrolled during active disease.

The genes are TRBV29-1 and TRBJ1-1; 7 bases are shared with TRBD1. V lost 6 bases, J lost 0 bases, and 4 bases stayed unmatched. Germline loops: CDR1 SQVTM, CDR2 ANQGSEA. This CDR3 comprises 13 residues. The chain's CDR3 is CSVTGRMNTEAFF. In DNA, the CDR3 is TGCAGCGTGACAGGGCGGATGAACACTGAAGCTTTCTTT.

The CDR3 sequence is CASSSPTSGGYNEQFF. The CDR3 DNA reads as TGTGCCAGCAGTTCACCGACTAGCGGGGGGTACAATGAGCAGTTCTTC. The J gene is TRBJ2-1, the V gene TRBV5-4; 13 bases are a match to TRBD2. The CDR3 has 16 residues. V lost 5 bases and J lost 4; bases outside the gene matches: 6. Per germline, CDR1 SGHNT and CDR2 YYREEE (reference sequence).

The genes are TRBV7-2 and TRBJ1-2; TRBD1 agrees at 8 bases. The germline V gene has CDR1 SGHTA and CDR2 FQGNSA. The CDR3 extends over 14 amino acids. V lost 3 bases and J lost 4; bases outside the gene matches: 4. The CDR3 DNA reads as TGTGCCAGCAGCTTGCCAGGGGGCATCTATGGCTACACCTTC. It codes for CASSLPGGIYGYTF. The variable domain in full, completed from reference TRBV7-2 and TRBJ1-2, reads GAGVSQSPSNKVTEKGKDVELRCDPISGHTALYWYRQSLGQGLEFLIYFQGNSAPDKSGLPSDRFSAERTGGSVSTLTIQRTQQEDSAVYLCASSLPGGIYGYTFGSGTRLTVV.

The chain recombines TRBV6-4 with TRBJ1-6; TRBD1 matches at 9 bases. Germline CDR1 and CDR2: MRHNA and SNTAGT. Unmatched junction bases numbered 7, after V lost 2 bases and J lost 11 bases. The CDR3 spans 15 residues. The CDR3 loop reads CASSDPDRGKAPLHF. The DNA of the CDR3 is TGTGCCAGCAGTGACCCGGACAGGGGAAAGGCACCCCTCCACTTT.

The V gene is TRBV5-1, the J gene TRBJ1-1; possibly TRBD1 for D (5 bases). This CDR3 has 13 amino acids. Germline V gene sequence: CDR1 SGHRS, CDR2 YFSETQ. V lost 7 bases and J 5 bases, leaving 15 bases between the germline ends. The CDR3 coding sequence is TGCGCCAGCCTCGCCTTAGGGGATACTGAAGCTTTCTTT. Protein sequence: CASLALGDTEAFF.

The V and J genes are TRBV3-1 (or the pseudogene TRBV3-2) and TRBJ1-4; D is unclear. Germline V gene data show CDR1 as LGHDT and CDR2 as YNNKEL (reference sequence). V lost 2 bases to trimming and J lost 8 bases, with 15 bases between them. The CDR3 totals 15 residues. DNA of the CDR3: TGTGCCAGCAGCCAAAGGTCTCCGGGAGCCGAAAAACTGTTTTTT. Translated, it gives CASSQRSPGAEKLFF.

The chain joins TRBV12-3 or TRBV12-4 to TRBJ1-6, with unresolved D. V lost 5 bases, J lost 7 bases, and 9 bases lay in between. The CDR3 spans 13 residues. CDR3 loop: CASSTTENSPLHF. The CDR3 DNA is TGTGCCAGCAGTACAACAGAGAATTCACCCCTCCACTTT.

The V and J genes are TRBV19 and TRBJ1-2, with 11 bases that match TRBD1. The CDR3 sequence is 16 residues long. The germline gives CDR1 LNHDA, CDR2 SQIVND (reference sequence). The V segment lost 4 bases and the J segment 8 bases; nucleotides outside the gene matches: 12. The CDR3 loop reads CASSTRRTGGLDGYTF. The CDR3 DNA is TGTGCCAGTAGTACCCGCCGGACAGGGGGCTTGGACGGCTACACCTTC.

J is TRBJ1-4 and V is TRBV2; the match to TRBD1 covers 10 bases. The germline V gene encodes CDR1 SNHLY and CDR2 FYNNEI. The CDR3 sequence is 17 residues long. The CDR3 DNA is TGTGCAACCAGGGGACAGGGGCTTCGATTGGGGTTTGAAAAACTGTTTTTT. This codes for CATRGQGLRLGFEKLFF.

The DNA for the CDR3 is TGTGCCAGCAGTGGGCCGGGACAGGGGAATCAGCCCCAGCATTTT. Translated, it gives CASSGPGQGNQPQHF. The V and J genes are TRBV2 and TRBJ1-5; 10 bases line up with TRBD1. J gave up 4 bases and V 4 bases, and 4 bases lay outside the gene matches. From germline, CDR1 is SNHLY and CDR2 FYNNEI. CDR3 length: 15 residues.

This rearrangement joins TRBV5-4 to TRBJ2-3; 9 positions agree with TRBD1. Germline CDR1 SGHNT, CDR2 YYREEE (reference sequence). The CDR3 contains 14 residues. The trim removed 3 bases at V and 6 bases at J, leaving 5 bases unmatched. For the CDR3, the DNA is TGTGCCAGCAGCTCGACAGGGGGGAGGGATACGCAGTATTTT. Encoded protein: CASSSTGGRDTQYF.

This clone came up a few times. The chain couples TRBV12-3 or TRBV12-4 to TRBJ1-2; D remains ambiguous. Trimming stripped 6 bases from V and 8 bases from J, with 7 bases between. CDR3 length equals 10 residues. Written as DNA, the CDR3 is TGTGCCAGCAGCGCCCGGGGCTACACCTTC. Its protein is CASSARGYTF.

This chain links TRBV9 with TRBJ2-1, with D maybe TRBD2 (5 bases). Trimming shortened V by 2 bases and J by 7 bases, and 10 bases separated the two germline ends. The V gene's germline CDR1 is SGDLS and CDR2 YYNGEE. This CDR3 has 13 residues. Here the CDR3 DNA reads TGTGCCAGCAGCGTCGACGGCGGGAATGAGCAGTTCTTC. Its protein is CASSVDGGNEQFF.

The CDR3 nucleotides read TGTGCCAGTAGTATAGATGTCGGCACAGATACGCAGTATTTT. Encoded protein: CASSIDVGTDTQYF. This rearrangement joins TRBV19 to TRBJ2-3; D is undetermined. Germline V gene sequence: CDR1 LNHDA, CDR2 SQIVND (reference sequence). The length of the CDR3 is 14 residues. Trimming left V 0 bases short and J 1 base short, with 5 bases between.

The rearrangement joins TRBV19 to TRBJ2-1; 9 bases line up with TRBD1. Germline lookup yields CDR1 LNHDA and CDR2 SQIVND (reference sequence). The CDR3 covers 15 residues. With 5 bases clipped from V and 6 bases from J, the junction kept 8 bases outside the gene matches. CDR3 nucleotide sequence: TGTGCCAGTAGTTCAACAGGGGGCGTTGGCAATGAGCAGTTCTTC. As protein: CASSSTGGVGNEQFF.

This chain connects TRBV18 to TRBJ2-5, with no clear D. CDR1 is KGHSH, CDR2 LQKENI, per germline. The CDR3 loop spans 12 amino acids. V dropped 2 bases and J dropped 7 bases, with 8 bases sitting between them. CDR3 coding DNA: TGTGCCAGCTCACCAGCGGTGGCGACCCAGTACTTC. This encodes CASSPAVATQYF.

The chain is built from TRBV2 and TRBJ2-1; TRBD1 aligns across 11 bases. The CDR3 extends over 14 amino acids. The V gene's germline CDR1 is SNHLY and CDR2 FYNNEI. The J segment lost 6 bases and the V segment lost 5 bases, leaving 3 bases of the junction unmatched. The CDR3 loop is CASSSGTGGNEQFF. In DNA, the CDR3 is TGTGCCAGCAGTTCCGGGACAGGGGGCAATGAGCAGTTCTTC.

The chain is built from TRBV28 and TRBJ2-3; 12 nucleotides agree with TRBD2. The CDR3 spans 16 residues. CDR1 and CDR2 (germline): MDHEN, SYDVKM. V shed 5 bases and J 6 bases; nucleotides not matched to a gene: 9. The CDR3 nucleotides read TGTGCCAGCAGTCCAGCCCTAGCGGGGGGGCGTGATACGCAGTATTTT. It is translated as CASSPALAGGRDTQYF.

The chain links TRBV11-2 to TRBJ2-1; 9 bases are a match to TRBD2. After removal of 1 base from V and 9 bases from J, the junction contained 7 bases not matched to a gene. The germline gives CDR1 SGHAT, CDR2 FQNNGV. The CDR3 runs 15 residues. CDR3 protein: CASSLGSGGSPEQFF. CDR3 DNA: TGTGCCAGCAGCTTAGGCAGCGGGGGGTCCCCTGAGCAGTTCTTC.

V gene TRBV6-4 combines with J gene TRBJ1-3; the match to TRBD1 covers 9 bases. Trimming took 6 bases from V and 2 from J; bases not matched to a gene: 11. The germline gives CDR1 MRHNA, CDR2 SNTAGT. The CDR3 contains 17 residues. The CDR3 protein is CASRVWDRVSPGNTIYF. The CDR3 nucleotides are TGTGCCAGCAGGGTATGGGACAGGGTCAGCCCTGGAAACACCATATATTTT.

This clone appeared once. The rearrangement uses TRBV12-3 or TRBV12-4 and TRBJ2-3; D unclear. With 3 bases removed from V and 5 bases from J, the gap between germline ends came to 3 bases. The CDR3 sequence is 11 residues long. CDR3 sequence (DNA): TGTGCCAGCAGTTTTCTAGATACGCAGTATTTT. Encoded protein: CASSFLDTQYF.

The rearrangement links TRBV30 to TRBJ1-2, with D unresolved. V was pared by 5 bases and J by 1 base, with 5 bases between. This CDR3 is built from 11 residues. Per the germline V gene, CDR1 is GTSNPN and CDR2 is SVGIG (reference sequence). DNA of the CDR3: TGTGCCTGGGGCCGTAACTATGGCTACACCTTC. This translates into CAWGRNYGYTF.

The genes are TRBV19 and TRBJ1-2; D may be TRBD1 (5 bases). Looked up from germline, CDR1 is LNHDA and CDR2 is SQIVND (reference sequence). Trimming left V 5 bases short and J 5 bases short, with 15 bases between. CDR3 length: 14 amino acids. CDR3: CASSSRAGRYGYTF. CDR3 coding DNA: TGTGCCAGTAGTTCCCGCGCAGGGAGGTATGGCTACACCTTC.

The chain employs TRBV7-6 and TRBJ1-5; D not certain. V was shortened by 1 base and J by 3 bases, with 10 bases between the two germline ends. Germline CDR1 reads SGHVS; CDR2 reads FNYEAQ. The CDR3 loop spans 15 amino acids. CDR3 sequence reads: CASSLGQALNQPQHF. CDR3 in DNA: TGTGCCAGCAGCTTAGGGCAGGCCCTCAATCAGCCCCAGCATTTT.

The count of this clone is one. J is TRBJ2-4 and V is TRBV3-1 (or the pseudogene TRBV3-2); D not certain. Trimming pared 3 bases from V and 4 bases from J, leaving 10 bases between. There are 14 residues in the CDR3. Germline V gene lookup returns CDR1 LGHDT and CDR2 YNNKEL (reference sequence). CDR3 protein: CASSHGQMKNIQYF. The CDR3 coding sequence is TGTGCCAGCAGCCATGGGCAGATGAAAAACATTCAGTACTTC.

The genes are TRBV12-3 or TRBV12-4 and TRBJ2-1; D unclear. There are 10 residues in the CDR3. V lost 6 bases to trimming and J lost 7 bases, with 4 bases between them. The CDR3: CASSSNEQFF. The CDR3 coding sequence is TGTGCCAGCAGCTCTAATGAGCAGTTCTTC.

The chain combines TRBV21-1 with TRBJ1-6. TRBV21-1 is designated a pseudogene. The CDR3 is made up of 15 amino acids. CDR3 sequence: CASSKALKCGGPLHF. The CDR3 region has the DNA TGTGCCAGCAGCAAAGCGCTCAAGTGCGGGGGGCCCCTCCACTTT.

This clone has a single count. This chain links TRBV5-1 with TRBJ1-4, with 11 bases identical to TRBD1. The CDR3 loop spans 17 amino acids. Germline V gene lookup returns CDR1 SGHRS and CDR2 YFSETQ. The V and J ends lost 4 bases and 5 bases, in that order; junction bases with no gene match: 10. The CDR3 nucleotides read TGCGCCAGCAGCCCAGGACAGGGGGCTTTGTTGAATGAAAAACTGTTTTTT. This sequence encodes CASSPGQGALLNEKLFF.